A single sample gave rise to the 26 T cell receptor beta chains below, sequenced in a study of T-cell reconstitution after alpha-beta-depleted transplantation in children. Molecular barcoding with unique molecular identifiers was used for the TCRbeta library. Each CDR3 protein is one row after TCRdb ran MiXCR on the PCR reads. The sample contains about 900,000 distinct CDR3 sequences, around 30% of which appear only once. This sample comprised PBMCs, mostly from graft donor cells, obtained 360 days after TCRalphabeta/CD19-depleted stem cell transplant. These receptor sequences come from a boy younger than two who had a stem cell transplant for SCID, so the T cells may come from the graft donor.

This clonotype was counted only a few times. V gene TRBV20-1 combines with J gene TRBJ1-1; D unclear. Germline V gene data show CDR1 as DFQATT and CDR2 as SNEGSKA (reference sequence). There are 13 residues in the CDR3. V lost 0 bases, J lost 7 bases, and 12 bases lay in between. CDR3 sequence reads: CSARDVASYEAFF. DNA of the CDR3: TGCAGTGCTAGAGATGTGGCCAGCTATGAAGCTTTCTTT.

The chain joins TRBV20-1 to TRBJ2-2, with D possibly being TRBD2 (5 bases). Germline V gene sequence: CDR1 DFQATT, CDR2 SNEGSKA (reference sequence). The CDR3 consists of 17 residues. V lost 0 bases to trimming and J lost 0 bases, with 14 bases between them. CDR3 sequence: CSARDLTGLSNTGELFF. The CDR3 nucleotides read TGCAGTGCTAGAGATCTTACGGGGTTGTCGAACACCGGGGAGCTGTTTTTT.

The V gene is TRBV4-1, the J gene TRBJ2-3, with TRBD2 identical over 16 bases. Germline CDR1 MGHRA, CDR2 YSYEKL. The CDR3 consists of 17 residues. V shed 4 bases, J shed 5 bases, and the junction held 6 bases outside the gene matches. CDR3 DNA: TGCGCCAGCAGCCCGGGACTAGCGGGGGGGCCGAGAGATACGCAGTATTTT. It encodes CASSPGLAGGPRDTQYF.

The chain combines TRBV5-6 with TRBJ2-1; the D is unclear. This CDR3 region has 15 residues. Trimming shortened V by 4 bases and J by 3 bases, and 14 bases separated the two germline ends. The germline V gene encodes CDR1 SGHDT and CDR2 YYEEEE. The CDR3 reads CASSPRTVGYNEQFF. CDR3 sequence (DNA): TGTGCCAGCAGCCCTAGGACGGTGGGCTACAATGAGCAGTTCTTC.

The V gene is TRBV5-1, the J gene TRBJ2-5; D ambiguous. Germline V gene data show CDR1 as SGHRS and CDR2 as YFSETQ. With 0 bases removed from V and 2 bases from J, the gap between germline ends came to 11 bases. The CDR3 runs to 15 residues. CDR3 loop: CASSLVVRPQETQYF. For the CDR3, the DNA is TGCGCCAGCAGCTTGGTCGTCAGGCCACAAGAGACCCAGTACTTC.

This rearrangement joins TRBV9 to TRBJ2-7, with 9 nucleotides matching TRBD2. This CDR3 is 15 amino acids long. V lost 0 bases and J lost 5; bases outside the gene matches: 6. The germline CDR1 and CDR2 sequences are SGDLS and YYNGEE. CDR3 sequence (DNA): TGTGCCAGCAGCGTAGGGCTAGCGGGGCGGGACGAGCAGTACTTC. It translates to CASSVGLAGRDEQYF.

This clonotype was picked up a small number of times. This chain joins TRBV5-1 and TRBJ2-7; TRBD2 matches at 11 bases. J was trimmed by 6 bases and V by 2 bases; bases with no gene match: 1. CDR3 size: 13 residues. Per the germline V gene, CDR1 is SGHRS and CDR2 is YFSETQ. The CDR3 sequence: CASSFGTSGEQYF. CDR3 DNA: TGCGCCAGCAGCTTCGGGACTAGCGGCGAGCAGTACTTC.

This clonotype was observed a handful of times. This chain uses TRBV7-2 with TRBJ2-1; 12 bases map to TRBD2. Germline CDR1 reads SGHTA; CDR2 reads FQGNSA. J lost 3 bases, V lost 5 bases, and 5 bases had no gene match. The CDR3 is 16 residues long. CDR3 residues: CASSLRLAGDYNEQFF. The DNA for the CDR3 is TGTGCCAGCAGCCTACGACTAGCGGGGGACTACAATGAGCAGTTCTTC. Looking up the rest from reference TRBV7-2 and TRBJ2-1 gives the full variable domain: GAGVSQSPSNKVTEKGKDVELRCDPISGHTALYWYRQSLGQGLEFLIYFQGNSAPDKSGLPSDRFSAERTGGSVSTLTIQRTQQEDSAVYLCASSLRLAGDYNEQFFGPGTRLTVL.

The rearrangement links TRBV7-8 to TRBJ2-7; the D gene is possibly TRBD2 (6 bases). V shed 1 base and J shed 3 bases, with 10 bases lying between them. The germline V gene has CDR1 SGHVS and CDR2 FQNEAQ. CDR3 length equals 14 residues. CDR3 sequence (DNA): TGTGCCAGCAGCTTAGTTACGGGGGTCTACGAGCAGTACTTC. It specifies CASSLVTGVYEQYF.

CDR3 loop: CASSPQGGDQPQHF. As DNA, the CDR3 is TGTGCCAGTAGTCCACAGGGTGGGGATCAGCCCCAGCATTTT. This chain links TRBV19 with TRBJ1-5; TRBD1 might be the D (6 bases). V lost 5 bases to trimming and J lost 5 bases, with 13 bases between them. The CDR3 covers 14 residues. Looked up from germline, CDR1 is LNHDA and CDR2 is SQIVND (reference sequence).

The table lists this clonotype with a few counts. The rearrangement joins TRBV6-5 to TRBJ1-2, with TRBD1 matching 9 bases. The CDR3 covers 15 residues. The J segment lost 5 bases and the V segment lost 2 bases, leaving 6 bases of the junction unmatched. From germline, CDR1 is MNHEY and CDR2 SVGAGI. In DNA, the CDR3 is TGTGCCAGCAGTTACACGGGACAGGGCTGGTATGGCTACACCTTC. It codes for CASSYTGQGWYGYTF.

J is TRBJ1-1 and V is TRBV14; D remains ambiguous. Trimming removed 0 bases at V and 4 bases at J, with 9 bases between. Germline V CDR1 and CDR2: SGHDN, FVKESK. The CDR3 is 14 amino acids. The CDR3 here is CASSQEVGITEAFF. CDR3 in DNA: TGTGCCAGCAGCCAAGAAGTGGGGATCACTGAAGCTTTCTTT.

This clonotype came up a few times. The gene calls are TRBV12-3 or TRBV12-4 and TRBJ1-3; no reliable D call. Deletions cut 3 bases from V and 4 bases from J, with 13 bases between. This CDR3 contains 15 residues. CDR3 in amino acids: CASSFYWGSGNTIYF. CDR3 nucleotide sequence: TGTGCCAGCAGTTTTTACTGGGGTTCCGGAAACACCATATATTTT.

The V gene is TRBV29-1, the J gene TRBJ2-3; 11 bases line up with TRBD2. The length of the CDR3 is 15 residues. V shed 7 bases, J shed 0 bases, and the junction held 6 bases outside the gene matches. Looked up from germline, CDR1 is SQVTM and CDR2 is ANQGSEA. In DNA form, the CDR3 reads TGCAGCGGAGGGACTAGCGGAGTTAGCACAGATACGCAGTATTTT. Protein product: CSGGTSGVSTDTQYF.

The chain has TRBV20-1 and TRBJ2-2; 14 bases agree with TRBD2. This CDR3 contains 18 residues. CDR1 DFQATT and CDR2 SNEGSKA come from the germline V gene (reference sequence). Trimming cost V 4 bases and J 3 bases; bases outside gene matches: 10. This CDR3 is CSATGTSGGGVYTGELFF. In DNA form, the CDR3 reads TGCAGTGCTACCGGGACTAGCGGGGGAGGAGTGTACACCGGGGAGCTGTTTTTT.

This clonotype has a single count. The genes are TRBV29-1 and TRBJ2-3; possible D gene TRBD2, 5 bases. Germline V gives CDR1 SQVTM, CDR2 ANQGSEA. Trimming left V 4 bases short and J 3 bases short, with 20 bases between. The CDR3 loop spans 16 amino acids. The CDR3 DNA reads TGCAGCGTTGCTGGAGTGGAGGCTACAACAACAGATACGCAGTATTTT. Protein: CSVAGVEATTTDTQYF.

This clonotype was seen just once. The chain employs TRBV10-3 and TRBJ2-1, with 7 bases lining up with TRBD1. The germline CDR1 and CDR2 sequences are ENHRY and SYGVKD. This CDR3 contains 15 residues. With 3 bases clipped from V and 3 bases from J, the junction kept 5 bases outside the gene matches. The CDR3 sequence: CAISEEGAVYNEQFF. In DNA, the CDR3 is TGTGCCATCAGTGAAGAGGGGGCGGTCTACAATGAGCAGTTCTTC.

The CDR3 sequence: CASARGTGLAVLLDTQYF. The CDR3 bases are TGCGCCAGCGCCCGGGGGACGGGGCTAGCGGTTCTTCTAGATACGCAGTATTTT. This rearrangement joins TRBV5-1 to TRBJ2-3, with 7 bases that match TRBD2. The CDR3 extends over 18 amino acids. V lost 7 bases, J lost 5 bases, and 22 bases stayed unmatched. Per the germline V gene, CDR1 is SGHRS and CDR2 is YFSETQ.

This chain uses TRBV20-1 with TRBJ2-1; D is unresolved. CDR3 length: 13 amino acids. Germline CDR1 is DFQATT and CDR2 is SNEGSKA (reference sequence). The V and J ends lost 3 bases and 3 bases respectively, with 9 bases between them. The DNA for the CDR3 is TGCAGTGCTAGTTTAGCAGGCTACAATGAGCAGTTCTTC. This encodes CSASLAGYNEQFF.

This clonotype was observed a handful of times. This sequence joins TRBV28 and TRBJ2-7; tentative D call: TRBD1 (6 bases). The CDR3 contains 14 residues. The V and J ends lost 6 bases and 2 bases respectively, with 14 bases between them. Germline lookup yields CDR1 MDHEN and CDR2 SYDVKM. CDR3 region: CASRMTGAAYEQYF. CDR3 DNA sequence: TGTGCCAGCAGAATGACAGGAGCCGCCTACGAGCAGTACTTC.

This clonotype was detected a few times. This chain connects TRBV24-1 to TRBJ2-1; 7 bases are a match to TRBD1. V lost 6 bases to trimming and J lost 5 bases; unmatched junction nucleotides: 6. Germline V gives CDR1 KGHDR, CDR2 SFDVKD. The CDR3 consists of 14 residues. The DNA for the CDR3 is TGTGCCACCAGTCCGGGACAGCTCAACAATGAGCAGTTCTTC. As protein: CATSPGQLNNEQFF.

This clonotype was counted a few times. The chain couples TRBV6-5 to TRBJ2-1; D might be TRBD2 (7 bases). V lost 6 bases and J 6 bases, leaving 18 bases between the germline ends. Per the germline V gene, CDR1 is MNHEY and CDR2 is SVGAGI. This CDR3 contains 15 residues. CDR3 sequence: CASRPQGGAINEQFF. CDR3 in DNA: TGTGCCAGCAGGCCACAGGGAGGGGCAATCAATGAGCAGTTCTTC.

This chain joins TRBV4-3 and TRBJ2-1; a possible D gene is TRBD2 (5 bases). The V gene lost 2 bases and the J gene lost 6 bases, with 11 bases spanning the gap. The CDR3 is 14 residues long. Per germline, CDR1 LGHNA and CDR2 YSLEER. In nucleotides, the CDR3 is TGCGCCAGCAGCCAAAGGGTTGAGGGCAATGAGCAGTTCTTC. It yields the protein CASSQRVEGNEQFF.

As regards this clonotype: This may be a read error, as it is one base from a much larger clone. The chain has TRBV3-1 and TRBJ2-7; 9 bases match TRBD2. V shed 8 bases and J 3 bases; nucleotides not matched to a gene: 14. Germline lookup yields CDR1 LGHDT and CDR2 YNNKEL (reference sequence). This CDR3 region has 16 residues. The CDR3 sequence is CASCPWPSSGIYEQYF. For the CDR3, the DNA is TGTGCCAGCTGCCCATGGCCCTCTAGCGGGATCTACGAGCAGTACTTC.

The chain recombines TRBV11-2 with TRBJ2-1, with D possibly TRBD1 on 6 matching bases. This CDR3 region has 15 residues. The germline V gene encodes CDR1 SGHAT and CDR2 FQNNGV. Trimming took off 5 bases at V and 4 bases at J, with 15 bases between the two ends. Here the CDR3 reads CASSPFDRMYNEQFF. CDR3 in DNA: TGTGCCAGCAGCCCGTTCGACAGGATGTACAATGAGCAGTTCTTC.

This clonotype was detected a few times. This chain links TRBV2 with TRBJ2-1; 7 bases fit TRBD2. The CDR3 loop spans 15 amino acids. Trimming at V came to 4 bases and at J to 0 bases, leaving 3 bases not matched to a gene. Germline V gives CDR1 SNHLY, CDR2 FYNNEI. The chain's CDR3 is CASSGLAVSYNEQFF. CDR3 bases: TGTGCCAGCAGTGGTCTAGCGGTCTCCTACAATGAGCAGTTCTTC.